Listed here is a single TCR beta chain. Its antigen remains unknown. These data originate in a study of tumor-infiltrating lymphocytes in localized non-small cell lung cancer. The overall study: The cohort mixed smokers and never-smokers, several histologies, and some post-neoadjuvant-chemotherapy samples.

V lost 4 bases and J 8 bases, leaving 11 bases between the germline ends. The CDR3 covers 12 residues. CDR1 is SQVTM, CDR2 ANQGSEA, per germline. The study, taken as a whole, reports: Only some patients had TCR sequencing, depending on available tissue. No T-cell fraction difference was seen between IM1 and IM2 tumors.

Data came from immunoSEQ multiplex PCR; TCRdb stores just in-frame clones and leaves some out. The data hold 9,500 to 15,000 clones, with about 80% observed a single time. The chain recombines TRBV29-1 with TRBJ1-4; D may be TRBD1 (5 bases). Sequenced material: uninvolved lung tissue not adjacent to the tumor. The receptor was isolated from a human donor with non-small cell lung cancer. The CDR3 DNA sequence: TGCAGCGTTGTCTCGGGGGACGAAAAACTGTTTTTT. It is translated as CSVVSGDEKLFF.